This entry lists 10 T cell receptor beta chains sequenced from one sample in a study of persistence of HIV-infected CD4 T cells. The stimulus was an HIV-1 Gag 15-mer peptide pool, roughly 1 ug/peptide/mL. CD40L-negative CD69-negative CD45RO-high memory CD4+ T cells were sorted as populations depleted of antigen-responding cells. These TCRs' antigens remain unknown. The libraries were made with immunoSEQ version 4 in survey mode. Profiled with immunoSEQ multiplex PCR; TCRdb holds only in-frame clones, not every one. This table holds just over 40,000 clones, about 84% found once. Sequences were derived from CD4+ T cells sorted from PBMCs after approximately 20-hour stimulation, sampled from a patient who received antiretroviral therapy. The receptors here all came from an adult man with HIV who was CMV-seropositive.

The chain links TRBV10-3 to TRBJ1-2, with 11 positions matching TRBD1. This CDR3 contains 14 residues. V lost 9 bases, J lost 2 bases, and 5 bases stayed unmatched. In germline, CDR1 is ENHRY, CDR2 SYGVKD. Here the CDR3 reads CAIKGTGGNYGYTF. CDR3 in DNA: TGTGCCATTAAGGGGACAGGGGGGAACTATGGCTACACCTTC.

The chain carries TRBV19 and TRBJ2-1; TRBD1 matches 8 bases. V lost 4 bases and J lost 0; bases outside the gene matches: 8. Germline values: CDR1 LNHDA, CDR2 SQIVND (reference sequence). The CDR3 has 17 residues. The CDR3 here is CASSKGQGPSSYNEQFF. DNA of the CDR3: TGTGCCAGTAGTAAAGGACAGGGTCCCAGCTCCTACAATGAGCAGTTCTTC.

The rearrangement links TRBV7-8 to TRBJ2-7; TRBD2 matches 12 bases. Germline V lookup: CDR1 SGHVS, CDR2 FQNEAQ. With V trimmed by 7 bases and J by 2 bases, 6 bases remained unmatched. The CDR3 has 15 residues. CDR3 amino acids: CASTTLAGGPYEQYF. Written as DNA, the CDR3 is TGTGCCAGCACCACCCTAGCGGGAGGGCCCTACGAGCAGTACTTC. Using reference TRBV7-8 and TRBJ2-7 for the parts outside the CDR3, the full variable domain is GAGVSQSPRYKVAKRGQDVALRCDPISGHVSLFWYQQALGQGPEFLTYFQNEAQLDKSGLPSDRFFAERPEGSVSTLKIQRTQQEDSAVYLCASTTLAGGPYEQYFGPGTRLTVT.

The chain recombines TRBV29-1 with TRBJ2-4, with D possibly TRBD1 on 6 matching bases. This CDR3 comprises 15 residues. Germline CDR1 is SQVTM and CDR2 is ANQGSEA. The V gene lost 4 bases and the J gene lost 0 bases, with 13 bases spanning the gap. CDR3 sequence: CSVGTDRLAKNIQYF. In DNA form, the CDR3 reads TGCAGCGTTGGGACGGACAGACTAGCCAAAAACATTCAGTACTTC.

The chain links TRBV30 to TRBJ1-2, with unresolved D. Looked up from germline, CDR1 is GTSNPN and CDR2 is SVGIG (reference sequence). V lost 1 base to trimming and J lost 8 bases, with 20 bases between them. The CDR3 sequence is 15 residues long. The CDR3: CAWSAGVFIGLGYTF. The CDR3 coding sequence is TGTGCCTGGAGTGCCGGGGTTTTCATCGGATTGGGCTACACCTTC. The full variable domain, its missing parts supplied by reference TRBV30 and TRBJ1-2, is SQTIHQWPATLVQPVGSPLSLECTVEGTSNPNLYWYRQAAGRGLQLLFYSVGIGQISSEVPQNLSASRPQDRQFILSSKKLLLSDSGFYLCAWSAGVFIGLGYTFGSGTRLTVV.

The CDR3 DNA is TGTGCCAGCAGCCTAGGACAGGGACTGATAGGCTACACCTTC. As protein: CASSLGQGLIGYTF. This chain connects TRBV7-8 to TRBJ1-2; TRBD1 matches at 8 bases. V was clipped by 5 bases and J by 8 bases; unmatched bases: 10. Germline values: CDR1 SGHVS, CDR2 FQNEAQ. CDR3 size: 14 residues. Full variable domain (rest looked up from reference TRBV7-8 and TRBJ1-2): GAGVSQSPRYKVAKRGQDVALRCDPISGHVSLFWYQQALGQGPEFLTYFQNEAQLDKSGLPSDRFFAERPEGSVSTLKIQRTQQEDSAVYLCASSLGQGLIGYTFGSGTRLTVV.

The chain combines TRBV5-4 with TRBJ2-7; either TRBD1 or TRBD2 may supply D (5 bases each). There are 15 residues in the CDR3. V lost 4 bases and J 7 bases, leaving 21 bases between the germline ends. CDR1 and CDR2 (germline): SGHNT, YYREEE (reference sequence). The CDR3 nucleotides read TGTGCCAGCAGCCCAGCCGGGACGGAGCCTAATGAGCAGTACTTC. The encoded protein is CASSPAGTEPNEQYF.

This clone showed up just once. The V gene is TRBV6-5, the J gene TRBJ2-1; a weak D match, TRBD2 (6 bases). Germline CDR1 is MNHEY and CDR2 is SVGAGI. V lost 0 bases, J lost 16 bases, and 19 bases lay in between. This CDR3 is built from 14 residues. The chain's CDR3 is CASSYSREERLQFF. The CDR3 region has the DNA TGTGCCAGCAGTTACTCGAGGGAGGAGAGGCTTCAATTCTTC.

This chain links TRBV30 with TRBJ1-2; D is uncertain. The CDR3 consists of 12 residues. V lost 3 bases, J lost 5 bases, and 10 bases lay in between. Per the germline V gene, CDR1 is GTSNPN and CDR2 is SVGIG (reference sequence). DNA of the CDR3: TGTGCCTGGAGCCCGATGCCATATGGCTACACCTTC. This encodes CAWSPMPYGYTF.

CDR3 in DNA: TGTGCCAGCAGCCCCGGGACAGAACTAGCCAAAAACATTCAGTACTTC. Translated, it gives CASSPGTELAKNIQYF. The rearrangement links TRBV5-4 to TRBJ2-4; 7 bases line up with TRBD1. The CDR3 is 16 amino acids. V was pared by 4 bases and J by 0 bases, with 7 bases of the junction left unmatched. Germline CDR1 reads SGHNT; CDR2 reads YYREEE (reference sequence).